The TCR beta chain described here comes from a study of shared T cell receptors in the human thymus. Clones were read by immunoSEQ multiplex PCR, and TCRdb kept only the in-frame ones, dropping some. Altogether hundreds of thousands of clones are present, around 87% being singletons, with the ten largest covering roughly 0.0094%. The CDR3 is made up of 13 amino acids. CDR1 SGHNT and CDR2 YENEEA come from the germline V gene. V was trimmed by 5 bases and J by 3 bases, leaving 11 bases between them. These data are also associated with another study on human thymus T cells. That report notes: Infants, healthy and Finnish, who were having corrective surgery for congenital heart defects served as donors. Seemingly biased V and J gene usage marked thymic and blood repertoires.

The sample was thymocytes. The TCR comes from a boy younger than two with a congenital heart defect. This sequence joins TRBV11-3 and TRBJ2-7, with a possible D match to TRBD2 (5 bases). CDR3 residues: CASSPREGYEQYF. For the CDR3, the DNA is TGTGCCAGCAGCCCCCGTGAGGGCTACGAGCAGTACTTC. Full variable domain (missing parts from reference TRBV11-3 and TRBJ2-7): EAGVVQSPRYKIIEKKQPVAFWCNPISGHNTLYWYLQNLGQGPELLIRYENEEAVDDSQLPKDRFSAERLKGVDSTLKIQPAELGDSAVYLCASSPREGYEQYFGPGTRLTVT.